A selection of T cell receptor beta chains follows, all from one sample in a study of cytomegalovirus exposure and HLA in healthy donors. Clones were sequenced by immunoSEQ multiplex PCR, and TCRdb holds only the in-frame ones, with some missing. The sample includes 100,000 to 150,000 clones. Input material: PBMCs. Every receptor here comes from a young man in good health and CMV-seronegative. Each CDR3 is given without its conserved first and last residue.

TRBV28,AIFGWDKRVF
TRBV19,ASSLDGTVNSPLH
TRBV25-1,ASSPPDRGRGNTIY
TRBV19,ASSPPPGEKNYGYT
TRBV28,ASSLFKGTREANEQF
TRBV6-1,ASTRLAGSYNEQF
TRBV4-1,ASSPGQGTYGYT
TRBV4-2,ASSHTWGTGINQPQH
TRBV7-9,ASSRIGGGIGDTEAF
TRBV19,ASSIVLAGVDGETQY
TRBV28,ASGTGKRDEWRTEAF
TRBV7-2,ASSLRQSLQQY
TRBV7-2,ASSLEVAAYEQY
TRBV2,ASMGGTDEQY
TRBV18,ASSPTSTDTQY
TRBV27,ASRSSGQGSEQY
TRBV30,AWSVSYGYT
TRBV5-1,ASSLAASDRVRAYEQY
TRBV7-2,ASSLENRGRETQY
TRBV19,ASRQGFQETQY
TRBV7-9,ASSSVGGSGGAGYNEQF
TRBV27,ASSFGTGSTGANVLT
TRBV7-2,ASSLGGGMNSPLH
TRBV28,ASSSIGTGKEQY
TRBV10-1,ATGGTTNTGELF
TRBV30,AWSASSWTGRGDTQY
TRBV6-5,ASSYSEALREQY
TRBV30,AWSVFRDSRETQY
TRBV6-5,ASSMTGGTEAF
TRBV14,ASSQARETQY
TRBV11-1,ASTTHRRDAEAF
TRBV5-1,ASMSEINTEAF
TRBV9,ASSVDLGGGSRDTEAF
TRBV5-1,ASSLRAGAQETQY
TRBV30,AWSFSGTNEKLF
TRBV4-1,ASSLRSEQY
TRBV27,ASSRPYTDTQY
TRBV5-1,ATQLGTGGMNTEAF
TRBV6-1,AGSEGLESVYEQY
TRBV5-4,ASSFQREGRGETQY
TRBV5-1,ASSLNEGQDEQF
TRBV2,ASRWGTGSSYNSPLH